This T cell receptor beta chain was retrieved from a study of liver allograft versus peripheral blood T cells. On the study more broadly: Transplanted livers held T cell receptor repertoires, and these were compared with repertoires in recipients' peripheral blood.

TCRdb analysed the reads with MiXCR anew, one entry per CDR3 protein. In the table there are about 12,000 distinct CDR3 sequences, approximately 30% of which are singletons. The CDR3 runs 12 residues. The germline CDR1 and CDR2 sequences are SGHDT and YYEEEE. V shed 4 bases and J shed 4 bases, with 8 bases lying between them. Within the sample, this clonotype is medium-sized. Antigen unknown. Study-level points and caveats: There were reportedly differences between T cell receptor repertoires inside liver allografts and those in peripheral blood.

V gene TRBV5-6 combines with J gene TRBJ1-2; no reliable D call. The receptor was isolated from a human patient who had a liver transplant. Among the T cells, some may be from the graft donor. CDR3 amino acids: CASSPEGYGYTF. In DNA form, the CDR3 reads TGTGCCAGCAGCCCAGAGGGCTATGGCTACACCTTC.